This TCR beta chain comes out of a study of Graves' ophthalmopathy and Graves' hyperthyroidism. Study context: The blood sample was drawn at first diagnosis and before any treatment.

Germline V gene lookup returns CDR1 GTSNPN and CDR2 SVGIG (reference sequence). The CDR3 is made up of 13 amino acids. V shed 3 bases and J shed 5 bases, with 13 bases lying between them. With regard to this clonotype: It may be a read error: a sequence one base away is much more abundant.

RNA transcripts served as template for amplifying TCR beta CDR3 sequences. After a first-round RT-PCR with HTBI primers, a second-round multiplex PCR was run. In TCRdb, the multiplex PCR reads were re-called with MiXCR into one record per CDR3 protein. The sample consists of approximately 460,000 distinct CDR3 sequences, 14% of them appearing once. Excluded: other autoimmune disease, uncontrolled infection, pregnancy or lactation. Diagnoses were established from clinical symptoms, serum thyroxine, TRAb, thyroid ultrasound and orbital computed tomography. The source of the PBMCs was around 9 ml of fresh peripheral blood.

The clonotype comes from a woman in her 30s with Graves' ophthalmopathy. The J gene is TRBJ1-1, the V gene TRBV30; perhaps TRBD1 as D (6 bases). Sequencing was performed on blood. The CDR3 DNA is TGTGCCTGGAGGTACAGGGAGCGGACTGAAGCTTTCTTT. As protein: CAWRYRERTEAFF. Variable domain in full (rest from reference TRBV30 and TRBJ1-1): SQTIHQWPATLVQPVGSPLSLECTVEGTSNPNLYWYRQAAGRGLQLLFYSVGIGQISSEVPQNLSASRPQDRQFILSSKKLLLSDSGFYLCAWRYRERTEAFFGQGTRLTVV.